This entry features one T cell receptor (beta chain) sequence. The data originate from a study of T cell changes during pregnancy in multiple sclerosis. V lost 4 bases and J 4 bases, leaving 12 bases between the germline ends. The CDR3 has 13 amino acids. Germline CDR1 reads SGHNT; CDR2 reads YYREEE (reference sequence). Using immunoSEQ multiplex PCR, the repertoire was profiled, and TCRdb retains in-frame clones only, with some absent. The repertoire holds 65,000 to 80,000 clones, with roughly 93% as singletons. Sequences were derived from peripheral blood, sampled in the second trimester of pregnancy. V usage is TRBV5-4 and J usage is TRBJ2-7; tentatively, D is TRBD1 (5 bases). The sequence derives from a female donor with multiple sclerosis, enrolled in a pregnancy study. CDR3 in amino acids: CASSLRTRYEQYF. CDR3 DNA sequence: TGTGCCAGCAGCCTCAGGACAAGGTACGAGCAGTACTTC.